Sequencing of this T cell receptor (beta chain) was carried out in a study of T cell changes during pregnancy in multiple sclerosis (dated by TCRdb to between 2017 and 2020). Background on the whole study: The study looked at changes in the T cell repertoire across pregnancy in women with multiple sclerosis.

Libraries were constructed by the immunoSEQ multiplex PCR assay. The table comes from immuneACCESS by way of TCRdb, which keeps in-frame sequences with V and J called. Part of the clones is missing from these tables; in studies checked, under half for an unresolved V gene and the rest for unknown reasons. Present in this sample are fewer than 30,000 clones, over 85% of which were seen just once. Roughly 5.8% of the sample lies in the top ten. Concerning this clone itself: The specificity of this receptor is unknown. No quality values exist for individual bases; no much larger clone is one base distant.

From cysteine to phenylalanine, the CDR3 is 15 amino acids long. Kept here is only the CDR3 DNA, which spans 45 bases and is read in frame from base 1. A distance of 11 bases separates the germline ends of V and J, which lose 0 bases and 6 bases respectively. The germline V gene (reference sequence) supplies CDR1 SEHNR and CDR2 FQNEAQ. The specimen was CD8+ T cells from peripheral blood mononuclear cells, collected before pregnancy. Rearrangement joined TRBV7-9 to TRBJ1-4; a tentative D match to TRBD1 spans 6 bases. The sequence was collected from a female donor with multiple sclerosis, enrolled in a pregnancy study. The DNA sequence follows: TGTGCCAGCAGCTTAGCGGGGGCGGGAGATGAAAAACTGTTTTTT. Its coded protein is CASSLAGAGDEKLFF.